This paragraph reports one T cell receptor beta chain. Measured with immunoSEQ multiplex PCR; TCRdb has only the in-frame clones, and not every one. Among 75,000 to 100,000 clones, roughly nine tenths were seen once, and the ten largest hold around 1.5%. Germline lookup yields CDR1 SGHRS and CDR2 YFSETQ. The CDR3 is 15 amino acids. Trimming removed 3 bases at V and 5 bases at J, with 17 bases between. The source of the sample is a study of T cell responses to AZD1222 COVID-19 vaccine. This sequence originates from an adult in good health. The J gene is TRBJ1-2, the V gene TRBV5-1, with a tentative D call TRBD1 (5 bases). The sequencing used peripheral blood, collected on day 0 of AZD1222 vaccination. In DNA, the CDR3 is TGCGCCAGCAGCTGGGAAGTCGGGGGAGGGTATGGCTACACCTTC. Translation gives CASSWEVGGGYGYTF.